This is a list of T cell receptor beta chains from one sample in a study of blood T cell repertoires in COVID-19. This table comes from immunoSEQ multiplex PCR, and its TCRdb copy is limited to in-frame clones, with some not included. This sample yields over 350,000 clones, of which approximately 90% are seen a single time; around 0.97% belongs to the top ten. Sequenced: PBMCs or T cells enriched from blood (not recorded which). The receptors derive from a woman between 25 and 40 years old with acute COVID-19. Both conserved end residues are part of each CDR3.

len	v_gene	j_gene	CDR3aa
12	TRBV13	TRBJ2-5	CASSSGLAPQYF
14	TRBV2	TRBJ2-7	CASTGRDRTYEQYF
15	TRBV7-3	TRBJ2-3	CASSLRRGGTDTQYF
14	TRBV29-1	TRBJ1-1	CSVEEFRGGTEAFF
16	TRBV24-1	TRBJ2-5	CATSEGGSPGEETQYF
14	TRBV7-9	TRBJ1-5	CASSPGTGNQPQHF
14	TRBV7-2	TRBJ2-3	CASSLLLAADTQYF
15	TRBV5-1	TRBJ2-5	CASSSGLALQETQYF
14	TRBV5-1	TRBJ1-6	CASTFSPDNSPLHF
16	TRBV7-9	TRBJ2-2	CASSSRPGGNTGELFF
16	TRBV6-5	TRBJ2-1	CASSLRPGHQYNEQFF
14	TRBV7-8	TRBJ2-2	CASSMGQVTGELFF
16	TRBV6-2/TRBV6-3	TRBJ2-3	CASSYGSRGFSDTQYF
16	TRBV27	TRBJ2-2	CASSRDSRPNTGELFF
13	TRBV12-3/TRBV12-4	TRBJ2-3	CATKGNWGDTQYF
15	TRBV6-2/TRBV6-3	TRBJ1-1	CASSYPGMRHTEAFF
15	TRBV2	TRBJ2-1	CASRFTGGVYNEQFF
16	TRBV7-3	TRBJ2-1	CASSKRPGQMGNEQFF
16	TRBV10-3	TRBJ1-2	CAINHSNTGYRYGYTF
14	TRBV24-1	TRBJ2-7	CATSDPGESYEQYF
14	TRBV7-9	TRBJ2-5	CASKLAGVQETQYF
13	TRBV2	TRBJ1-2	CASMTGFNYGYTF
15	TRBV7-2	TRBJ1-1	CASSMDRVRGTEAFF
16	TRBV10-1	TRBJ2-4	CASSDSRLLAKNIQYF
14	TRBV19	TRBJ2-7	CASSRLSGVDEQYF
13	TRBV24-1	TRBJ1-2	CATSDGQYYGYTF
15	TRBV12-5	TRBJ2-7	CASGLVLGGYYEQYF
13	TRBV12-3/TRBV12-4	TRBJ2-2	CASNLGTPGELFF
15	TRBV9	TRBJ2-7	CASSQSQGGSYEQYF
15	TRBV9	TRBJ1-6	CASSGSGGAWGALHF
14	TRBV5-6	TRBJ1-6	CASSSGQGLSPLHF
13	TRBV7-2	TRBJ1-1	CASSLDGQGAPFF
15	TRBV9	TRBJ2-7	CASSVGQGYLDEQYF
16	TRBV5-1	TRBJ2-7	CASSLVVAGGSYEQYF
18	TRBV9	TRBJ1-2	CASSEPQDRGQTRSGYTF
16	TRBV13	TRBJ2-1	CASSSKTGAMDNEQFF
13	TRBV3-1/TRBV3-2	TRBJ1-1	CASSQDRGTEAFF
16	TRBV7-9	TRBJ2-2	CASSVTGTGETGELFF
19	TRBV7-9	TRBJ1-3	CASSLGHGPLKPGGNTIYF
17	TRBV2	TRBJ2-3	CASIRESGVTYTDTQYF
15	TRBV7-9	TRBJ2-1	CASNPMMTGLNEQFF
12	TRBV30	TRBJ1-2	CAWSVDGRGYTF
17	TRBV10-2	TRBJ2-6	CASSGDRVSSGANVLTF
13	TRBV10-1	TRBJ1-2	CAAPGRPIYGYTF
16	TRBV7-6	TRBJ2-5	CASSLGLAGGQETQYF
18	TRBV7-9	TRBJ2-1	CASSFSPRRDRRDNEQFF
14	TRBV28	TRBJ2-7	CASSPPGGAPEQYF
15	TRBV4-2	TRBJ1-4	CASRETGPTNEKLFF
16	TRBV2	TRBJ2-6	CASTPGQTSGANVLTF
14	TRBV7-8	TRBJ1-2	CASSLETGNYGYTF
15	TRBV7-3	TRBJ2-7	CASSLSQGLIYEQYF
15	TRBV7-9	TRBJ1-1	CASSLVRVLNTEAFF
11	TRBV12-3/TRBV12-4	TRBJ1-1	CASKRVTEAFF